This T cell receptor beta chain originates from a study of CXCR3-negative and CXCR3-positive naive CD8 T cells. Study results and caveats: Naive subsets did not differ in surface CD5, and the authors estimated TCR strength using properties of the TRB CDR3. Naive cells that were CXCR3-positive had more hydrophobic TRB CDR3s (compared with CXCR3-negative naive cells). Similar TRBV-TRBJ usage was seen in naive cells (both CXCR3-negative and CXCR3-positive), but memory cells differed.

As to this clonotype: Its cognate antigen is unknown.

The germline V gene has CDR1 MNHEY and CDR2 SVGEGT. The CDR3 length is 12 residues. UMI-labeled TRB cDNA libraries were prepared by 5' RACE. With the 5' RACE reads reprocessed, TCRdb shows one record per CDR3 protein and no DNA. The sample table includes about 98,000 distinct CDR3 sequences. The sequencing sample was made of naive CXCR3+ CD8+ T cells from blood. Subset given: CD45RO-CCR7+CD27+CD95- naive CD8+ T cells expressing CXCR3 (TNR3+). The V gene is TRBV6-2 or TRBV6-3, the J gene TRBJ2-7; TCRdb reports TRBD1, a call that lacks DNA to check it against. The source is a human donor in good health. Some clones in this sample may be carry-over from other donors' samples. The CDR3 reads CASSRPNYEQYF.